Each of the 30 T cell receptor beta chains below was sequenced from the same sample in a study of T cell responses to AZD1222 COVID-19 vaccine. The assay was immunoSEQ multiplex PCR, and TCRdb's table has in-frame clones only and misses some. The table records fewer than 180,000 clones, 85% to 95% of them present only once. This material consisted of peripheral blood, taken on day 0 of AZD1222 vaccination. These receptors came from an adult in good health.

This clone was seen a handful of times. The rearrangement links TRBV30 to TRBJ2-7; D is unclear. CDR1 is GTSNPN and CDR2 is SVGIG in the germline V gene (reference sequence). V was clipped by 5 bases and J by 7 bases, with 18 bases between them. The CDR3 covers 13 residues. The CDR3 loop is CAWSSSYVGEQYV. The CDR3 coding sequence is TGTGCCTGGTCCTCATCCTATGTGGGTGAGCAGTACGTC.

The rearrangement uses TRBV18 and TRBJ1-6, with 8 bases aligning to TRBD1. Germline V gene lookup returns CDR1 KGHSH and CDR2 LQKENI. This CDR3 is 14 amino acids long. The V segment lost 1 base and the J segment 13 bases; nucleotides outside the gene matches: 6. CDR3 in amino acids: CASSPQTGEIPLHF. The CDR3 bases are TGTGCCAGCTCACCACAGACAGGGGAAATCCCCCTCCACTTT.

The rearrangement uses TRBV2 and TRBJ1-1; D ambiguous. Germline V gene data show CDR1 as SNHLY and CDR2 as FYNNEI. The CDR3 extends over 15 amino acids. The V end was cut by 5 bases, the J end by 1 base, with 14 bases between. The CDR3 reads CASSPRVGKNTEAFF. The CDR3 DNA sequence: TGTGCCAGCAGTCCCCGGGTTGGAAAGAACACTGAAGCTTTCTTT.

The CDR3 nucleotides read TGTGCCAGCAGCCCCCTTTACACCGGGGAGCTGTTTTTT. Translating it yields CASSPLYTGELFF. The chain combines TRBV14 with TRBJ2-2, with D unresolved. The CDR3 spans 13 residues. V lost 4 bases, J lost 3 bases, and 6 bases lay in between. Germline loops: CDR1 SGHDN, CDR2 FVKESK.

CDR3 in amino acids: CASSANTGTRTEAFF. In nucleotides, the CDR3 is TGTGCCAGCAGCGCCAATACAGGGACCAGAACTGAAGCTTTCTTT. V is TRBV5-5 and J is TRBJ1-1; the D gene is possibly TRBD1 (6 bases). The CDR3 has 15 residues. CDR1 and CDR2 from the germline V gene are SGHKS and YYEKEE (reference sequence). V gave up 4 bases and J gave up 5 bases, with 18 bases separating them.

The rearrangement uses TRBV19 and TRBJ1-2; no reliable D call. The germline V gene has CDR1 LNHDA and CDR2 SQIVND (reference sequence). V was clipped by 5 bases and J by 8 bases, with 12 bases between them. The CDR3 loop spans 12 amino acids. The CDR3, as DNA: TGTGCCAGTAGTTACGGGGAGAGGGGCTACACCTTC. As protein: CASSYGERGYTF.

The DNA for the CDR3 is TGTGCCAGCAGTGATTCCGGGGCTAGCACTGAAGCTTTCTTT. Translation gives CASSDSGASTEAFF. The rearrangement uses TRBV6-1 and TRBJ1-1; maybe TRBD1 (5 bases). The germline V and J ends were trimmed by 3 bases and 4 bases, with 12 bases remaining between them. CDR1 is MNHNS, CDR2 SASEGT, per germline. The CDR3 sequence is 14 residues long.

The chain uses TRBV2 and TRBJ1-2, with 9 bases fitting TRBD1. CDR3 length: 13 amino acids. V shed 8 bases, J shed 5 bases, and the junction held 6 bases outside the gene matches. Per the germline V gene, CDR1 is SNHLY and CDR2 is FYNNEI. The CDR3 sequence: CASPGQGTYGYTF. Written as DNA, the CDR3 is TGTGCCAGCCCTGGACAGGGGACTTATGGCTACACCTTC. Full variable domain (remainder filled in from reference TRBV2 and TRBJ1-2): EPEVTQTPSHQVTQMGQEVILRCVPISNHLYFYWYRQILGQKVEFLVSFYNNEISEKSEIFDDQFSVERPDGSNFTLKIRSTKLEDSAMYFCASPGQGTYGYTFGSGTRLTVV.

The chain employs TRBV19 and TRBJ1-1, with D perhaps matching TRBD1 (6 bases). The V gene lost 4 bases and the J gene lost 1 base, with 13 bases spanning the gap. This CDR3 has 15 amino acids. CDR1 is LNHDA, CDR2 SQIVND, per germline (reference sequence). For the CDR3, the DNA is TGTGCCAGTAGTACCCGACAGGCAGGGAACACTGAAGCTTTCTTT. This translates into CASSTRQAGNTEAFF.

V is TRBV7-9 and J is TRBJ1-1; D is uncertain. The CDR3 has 13 amino acids. V was trimmed by 5 bases and J by 5 bases, leaving 12 bases between them. Germline V lookup: CDR1 SEHNR, CDR2 FQNEAQ (reference sequence). The CDR3 region is CASSSQARTEAFF. In DNA form, the CDR3 reads TGTGCCAGCAGCAGCCAAGCCCGGACTGAAGCTTTCTTT.

The chain is built from TRBV24-1 and TRBJ1-1; D gene uncertain. The CDR3 spans 16 residues. The ends were cut back, 0 bases at V and 1 base at J, with 11 bases in the middle. Germline V gene sequence: CDR1 KGHDR, CDR2 SFDVKD. In DNA form, the CDR3 reads TGTGCCACCAGTGATTTGGTCCGGGGAACGAACACTGAAGCTTTCTTT. Translated, it gives CATSDLVRGTNTEAFF.

This chain uses TRBV5-1 with TRBJ2-3; D might be TRBD2 (6 bases). Between the trimmed V and J ends, which lost 4 bases and 5 bases, there was a span of 20 bases. The germline gives CDR1 SGHRS, CDR2 YFSETQ. The CDR3 extends over 16 amino acids. This chain's CDR3 is CASSPGWRGLRDTQYF. CDR3 nucleotide sequence: TGCGCCAGCAGCCCGGGATGGAGGGGTCTGAGAGATACGCAGTATTTT.

Concerning this clone itself: This specimen includes other DNA sequences encoding the same CDR3. DNA for the CDR3: TGCAGCGTTCTCAGACAGGGTAACACTGAAGCTTTCTTT. The encoded protein is CSVLRQGNTEAFF. The V gene is TRBV29-1, the J gene TRBJ1-1; 7 bases are a match to TRBD1. CDR1 is SQVTM and CDR2 is ANQGSEA in the germline V gene. V lost 5 bases to trimming and J lost 2 bases; unmatched junction nucleotides: 5. The CDR3 runs to 13 residues.

This clone was seen a few times. The rearrangement joins TRBV19 to TRBJ1-1; 7 bases line up with TRBD1. Losses at the gene ends were 10 bases for V and 2 bases for J; bases not matched to a gene: 13. Per the germline V gene, CDR1 is LNHDA and CDR2 is SQIVND (reference sequence). The length of the CDR3 is 15 residues. The CDR3 coding sequence is TGTGCCACCCATCAAGCGGGACAGATAAACACTGAAGCTTTCTTT. This gives the protein CATHQAGQINTEAFF.

The chain has TRBV5-4 and TRBJ2-7, with D tentatively TRBD1 (6 bases). The CDR3 loop spans 12 amino acids. The germline V and J ends were trimmed by 2 bases and 9 bases, with 12 bases remaining between them. Germline-derived CDR1 and CDR2 are SGHNT and YYREEE (reference sequence). CDR3 bases: TGTGCCAGCAGCTTATTACAGGGCGTGCAGTACGTC. It encodes CASSLLQGVQYV.

The rearrangement uses TRBV19 and TRBJ2-2; 7 bases match TRBD1. Trimming at V came to 3 bases and at J to 3 bases, leaving 7 bases not matched to a gene. Germline V gene data show CDR1 as LNHDA and CDR2 as SQIVND (reference sequence). The CDR3 loop spans 16 amino acids. CDR3 DNA: TGTGCCAGTAGTATTCCGGGACAGCTCTACACCGGGGAGCTGTTTTTT. Translated: CASSIPGQLYTGELFF.

The gene calls are TRBV2 and TRBJ1-2; 8 bases are a match to TRBD1. CDR1 and CDR2 from the germline V gene are SNHLY and FYNNEI. The CDR3 contains 15 residues. The V segment lost 7 bases and the J segment 0 bases; nucleotides outside the gene matches: 7. The CDR3 bases are TGTGCCAGCACCTGGGACAGGCCAGCTAACTATGGCTACACCTTC. This encodes CASTWDRPANYGYTF.

This clone appeared a single time. This chain links TRBV9 with TRBJ2-5; D assignment may be TRBD1 or TRBD2 (5 bases each). This CDR3 is built from 14 residues. Trimming cost V 7 bases and J 1 base, with 14 bases left between them. Germline-derived CDR1 and CDR2 are SGDLS and YYNGEE. This CDR3 reads CASDRGEPQETQYF. In DNA form, the CDR3 reads TGTGCCAGCGACCGAGGGGAACCCCAAGAGACCCAGTACTTC.

The chain joins TRBV28 to TRBJ2-6; perhaps TRBD1 as D (6 bases). The CDR3 covers 15 residues. Trimming pared 5 bases from V and 6 bases from J, leaving 14 bases between. From germline, CDR1 is MDHEN and CDR2 SYDVKM. CDR3 amino acids: CASSPQDSLANVLTF. CDR3 nucleotides: TGTGCCAGCAGTCCTCAGGACAGTCTGGCCAACGTCCTGACTTTC.

The chain recombines TRBV28 with TRBJ1-2; D not certain. Germline CDR1 MDHEN, CDR2 SYDVKM. The CDR3 runs to 14 residues. V was cut by 3 bases and J by 2 bases, with 10 bases left in between. CDR3 residues: CASSFLARNYGYTF. The CDR3 nucleotides read TGTGCCAGCAGTTTTCTCGCCAGGAACTATGGCTACACCTTC.

The CDR3 region is CSARLGYEQYV. The CDR3 DNA follows: TGCAGTGCTAGACTGGGGTACGAGCAGTACGTC. The rearrangement links TRBV20-1 to TRBJ2-7; no reliable D call. The CDR3 is 11 amino acids. Germline-derived CDR1 and CDR2 are DFQATT and SNEGSKA (reference sequence). V was clipped by 2 bases and J by 4 bases, with 6 bases between them.

The chain couples TRBV7-8 to TRBJ2-7; D is unresolved. The V end was cut by 4 bases, the J end by 2 bases, with 12 bases between. Germline V lookup: CDR1 SGHVS, CDR2 FQNEAQ. This CDR3 comprises 14 residues. The CDR3 bases are TGTGCCAGCAGCTCCCCGGACCTTACCTACGAGCAGTACGTC. Protein product: CASSSPDLTYEQYV.

The rearrangement links TRBV9 to TRBJ1-1, with 10 bases lining up with TRBD1. V lost 3 bases and J lost 1; bases outside the gene matches: 6. The CDR3 is made up of 16 amino acids. Per germline, CDR1 SGDLS and CDR2 YYNGEE. Here the CDR3 DNA reads TGTGCCAGCAGCGGACAGGGGGCGGCTGGGAACACTGAAGCTTTCTTT. Its protein product is CASSGQGAAGNTEAFF.

The rearrangement uses TRBV19 and TRBJ1-5; the match to TRBD1 covers 7 bases. The CDR3 is 15 residues long. Germline-derived CDR1 and CDR2 are LNHDA and SQIVND (reference sequence). V was clipped by 7 bases and J by 6 bases; unmatched bases: 12. The CDR3 region is CASTQSGGNSQPQHF. The DNA for the CDR3 is TGTGCCAGTACCCAGTCAGGGGGTAATTCTCAGCCCCAGCATTTT.

The chain is built from TRBV6-4 and TRBJ1-6, with D tentatively TRBD1 (6 bases). In germline, CDR1 is MRHNA, CDR2 SNTAGT. The CDR3 consists of 14 residues. V was clipped by 4 bases and J by 6 bases, with 10 bases between them. The CDR3 region has the DNA TGTGCCAGCAGTGCGGGGGCGCTTAATTCACCCCTCCACTTT. This translates into CASSAGALNSPLHF.

The V call is TRBV7-9, the J call TRBJ2-5; tentative D call: TRBD1 (6 bases). The ends were cut back, 1 base at V and 5 bases at J, with 14 bases in the middle. The CDR3 covers 15 residues. Germline CDR1 is SEHNR and CDR2 is FQNEAQ (reference sequence). In nucleotides, the CDR3 is TGTGCCAGCAGCTTAGGACAGGCCTCAGGGGAGACCCAGTACTTC. Its translation is CASSLGQASGETQYF.

V usage is TRBV2 and J usage is TRBJ1-4; 9 nucleotides agree with TRBD1. J was trimmed by 7 bases and V by 4 bases; bases with no gene match: 10. The CDR3 runs to 16 residues. Germline V gene sequence: CDR1 SNHLY, CDR2 FYNNEI. This CDR3 is CASSVGTGGAAEKLFF. The CDR3 DNA reads as TGTGCCAGCAGTGTCGGTACAGGGGGCGCAGCTGAAAAACTGTTTTTT.

The rearrangement links TRBV4-1 to TRBJ1-1, with TRBD1 matching 10 bases. The CDR3 loop spans 14 amino acids. With V trimmed by 2 bases and J by 5 bases, 2 bases remained unmatched. Germline CDR1 and CDR2: MGHRA and YSYEKL. CDR3 nucleotides: TGCGCCAGCAGCCAAACGGGACAGGGGACTGAAGCTTTCTTT. This encodes CASSQTGQGTEAFF.

The chain recombines TRBV11-2 with TRBJ1-2; possibly TRBD1 for D (6 bases). V was shortened by 2 bases and J by 4 bases, with 14 bases between the two germline ends. The length of the CDR3 is 15 residues. CDR1 SGHAT and CDR2 FQNNGV come from the germline V gene. This chain's CDR3 is CASSLRGQEIYGYTF. CDR3 nucleotide sequence: TGTGCCAGCAGCTTACGGGGGCAGGAAATCTATGGCTACACCTTC. The full variable domain, its missing parts supplied by reference TRBV11-2 and TRBJ1-2, is EAGVAQSPRYKIIEKRQSVAFWCNPISGHATLYWYQQILGQGPKLLIQFQNNGVVDDSQLPKDRFSAERLKGVDSTLKIQPAKLEDSAVYLCASSLRGQEIYGYTFGSGTRLTVV.

The chain uses TRBV12-3 or TRBV12-4 and TRBJ1-2; D unresolved. The CDR3 has 13 residues. V lost 5 bases and J lost 4, with 11 bases in between. DNA of the CDR3: TGTGCCAGCAGTGGAGACATTTTCTATGGCTACACCTTC. This codes for CASSGDIFYGYTF.